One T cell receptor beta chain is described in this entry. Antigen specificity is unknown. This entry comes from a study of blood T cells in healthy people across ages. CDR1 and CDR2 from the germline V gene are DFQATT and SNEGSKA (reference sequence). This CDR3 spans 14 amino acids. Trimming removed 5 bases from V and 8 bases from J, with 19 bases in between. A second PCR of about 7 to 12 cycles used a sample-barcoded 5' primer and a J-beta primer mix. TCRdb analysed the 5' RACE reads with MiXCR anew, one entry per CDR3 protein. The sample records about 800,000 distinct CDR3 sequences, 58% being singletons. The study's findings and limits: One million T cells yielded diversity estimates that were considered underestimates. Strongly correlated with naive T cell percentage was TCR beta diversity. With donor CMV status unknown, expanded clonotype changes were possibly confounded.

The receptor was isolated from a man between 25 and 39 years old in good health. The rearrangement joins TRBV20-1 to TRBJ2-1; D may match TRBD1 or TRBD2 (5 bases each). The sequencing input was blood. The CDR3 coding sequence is TGCAGTGCTGAGAAGGGGACCGTTGACGATGAGCAGTTCTTC. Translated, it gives CSAEKGTVDDEQFF.